Listed below are T cell receptor beta chains from one sample, sequenced in a study of blood T cell repertoires in COVID-19. Clones were read by immunoSEQ multiplex PCR, and TCRdb kept only the in-frame ones, dropping some. The data show roughly 400,000 clones, roughly 92% seen once. The sequenced material came from PBMCs or T cells enriched from blood (not recorded which). The receptors come from a woman aged 40 to 55 who had been exposed to COVID-19. CDR3s include the opening cysteine and the closing phenylalanine or tryptophan. D genes are given only for firm matches. Only part of the rows carry a size: once, few, many, or a class if the clone is expanded.

d_call j_call v_call clone_size cdr3_aa cdr3_nt
TRBD1 TRBJ1-4 TRBV27 . CASSAQGAWTNEKLFF TGTGCCAGCAGTGCGCAGGGGGCCTGGACTAATGAAAAACTGTTTTTT
. TRBJ1-5 TRBV4-2 . CASSQGSGREGQPQHF TGTGCCAGCAGCCAAGGTTCCGGCAGGGAGGGACAGCCCCAGCATTTT
TRBD1 TRBJ1-5 TRBV6-2/TRBV6-3 . CASSTGGQPQHF TGTGCCAGCAGTACAGGGGGCCAGCCCCAGCATTTT
TRBD1 TRBJ1-2 TRBV9 . CASSVATGGYGYTF TGTGCCAGCAGCGTAGCTACAGGGGGCTATGGCTACACCTTC
. TRBJ2-7 TRBV7-9 few CASSPKAAISYEQYF TGTGCCAGCAGCCCCAAGGCGGCCATCTCCTACGAGCAGTACTTC
. TRBJ1-2 TRBV30 . CAWSASGLSPHYGYTF TGTGCCTGGAGCGCGTCGGGACTCTCACCCCACTATGGCTACACCTTC
TRBD2 TRBJ2-5 TRBV3-1/TRBV3-2 . CASSRLAGASQETQYF TGTGCCAGCAGCCGGCTAGCGGGGGCTAGTCAAGAGACCCAGTACTTC
. TRBJ2-7 TRBV2 once CASSELGILYEQYF TGTGCCAGCAGTGAACTAGGCATCTTGTACGAGCAGTACTTC
TRBD1 TRBJ1-2 TRBV19 . CASSIDRQGYGYTF TGTGCCAGTAGTATAGACCGACAGGGCTATGGCTACACCTTC
. TRBJ2-3 TRBV7-3 . CASSLGGVQDTQYF TGTGCCAGCAGCTTAGGAGGGGTTCAAGATACGCAGTATTTT
TRBD1 TRBJ1-1 TRBV30 . CALQTGLNTEAFF TGTGCCTTGCAGACAGGGCTTAACACTGAAGCTTTCTTT
. TRBJ1-4 TRBV21-1 . CASSNWTGGKKLFF TGTGCCAGCAGCAACTGGACAGGGGGAAAAAAACTGTTTTTT
. TRBJ1-1 TRBV9 . CASSVATGSDTEAFF TGTGCCAGCAGCGTAGCTACAGGGTCTGACACTGAAGCTTTCTTT
. TRBJ1-2 TRBV29-1 . CSVLTSGTPNYGYTF TGCAGCGTGCTTACCTCAGGGACACCTAACTATGGCTACACCTTC
. TRBJ2-1 TRBV7-9 . CASIQGGNAYNEQFF TGTGCCAGCATCCAAGGGGGTAATGCCTACAATGAGCAGTTCTTC
TRBD1 TRBJ2-7 TRBV5-1 many CASSSGSIWTGSSEQYF TGCGCCAGCAGCTCAGGCTCTATTTGGACAGGGTCGAGCGAGCAGTACTTC
. TRBJ1-4 TRBV7-9 . CASSPRQNEKLFF TGTGCCAGCAGCCCCCGACAGAATGAAAAACTGTTTTTT
. TRBJ1-6 TRBV30 . CAWSGGLNSPLHF TGTGCCTGGAGCGGGGGGTTGAATTCACCCCTCCACTTT
TRBD1 TRBJ1-1 TRBV29-1 . CSVRDRNTEAFF TGCAGCGTCCGGGACAGGAACACTGAAGCTTTCTTT
TRBD1 TRBJ1-2 TRBV5-6 . CASSYRGAVYGYTF TGTGCCAGCAGCTACAGGGGCGCCGTCTATGGCTACACCTTC
. TRBJ1-3 TRBV19 . CASTGGSGNTIYF TGTGCCAGCACGGGGGGCTCTGGAAACACCATATATTTT
TRBD1 TRBJ2-3 TRBV6-5 . CASRTGSGNTQYF TGTGCCAGCAGGACAGGGTCGGGAAATACGCAGTATTTT
. TRBJ1-5 TRBV14 . CASSQEGGGVNQPQHF TGTGCCAGCAGCCAAGAAGGCGGTGGAGTCAATCAGCCCCAGCATTTT
. TRBJ2-5 TRBV7-6 . CASASVRGQETQYF TGTGCCAGCGCCTCCGTTCGAGGACAAGAGACCCAGTACTTC
TRBD2 TRBJ2-7 TRBV4-3 . CASSQNRGGGYEQYF TGCGCCAGCAGCCAAAATCGGGGGGGAGGATACGAGCAGTACTTC
. TRBJ2-3 TRBV9 . CASSVEPGSRDTQYF TGTGCCAGCAGCGTAGAACCGGGGTCGAGAGATACGCAGTATTTT
. TRBJ1-4 TRBV27 few CASSLVGAGEKLFF TGTGCCAGCAGTTTAGTGGGGGCTGGCGAAAAACTGTTTTTT
. TRBJ2-1 TRBV19 . CASSIGFWAGRYNEQFF TGTGCCAGTAGTATAGGGTTTTGGGCAGGGAGGTACAATGAGCAGTTCTTC
TRBD1 TRBJ1-1 TRBV5-8 . CASSLARGRVNTEAFF TGTGCCAGCAGCTTGGCGAGGGGGCGGGTGAACACTGAAGCTTTCTTT
TRBD1 TRBJ2-7 TRBV18 . CASSPDTTGGRQYF TGTGCCAGCTCACCTGACACAACAGGGGGCCGGCAGTACTTC
. TRBJ2-7 TRBV9 . CASSVLYEQYF TGTGCCAGCAGCGTACTCTACGAGCAGTACTTC
TRBD1 TRBJ2-7 TRBV11-3 . CASSLGTGAYEQYF TGTGCCAGCAGCCTAGGGACAGGGGCCTACGAGCAGTACTTC
TRBD1 TRBJ1-6 TRBV3-1/TRBV3-2 . CASSPRTGGRSPLHF TGTGCCAGCAGCCCAAGGACAGGTGGACGGTCACCCCTCCACTTT
TRBD1 TRBJ2-1 TRBV6-5 . CASTSHGTGGLEQFF TGTGCCAGCACCAGCCACGGGACAGGGGGCCTTGAGCAGTTCTTC
TRBD1 TRBJ2-7 TRBV10-2 . CASTPGTGVYEQYF TGCGCCAGCACCCCCGGGACAGGGGTTTATGAGCAGTACTTC